Listed here are 2 T cell receptor beta chains from one sample, sequenced in a study of blood T cell repertoires in COVID-19. The data were produced by immunoSEQ multiplex PCR, yet TCRdb's version contains in-frame clones alone and is incomplete. The sample records approximately 670,000 clones, just under 90% being singletons. The sequenced sample was peripheral blood. The receptors come from a woman aged 18-29 years with acute or convalescent COVID-19.

This chain joins TRBV11-3 and TRBJ1-6; a weak D match, TRBD1 (6 bases). V was cut by 0 bases and J by 6 bases, with 9 bases left in between. Germline assignment: CDR1 SGHNT and CDR2 YENEEA. There are 15 residues in the CDR3. The CDR3 protein is CASSLEGRGNSPLHF. The DNA for the CDR3 is TGTGCCAGCAGCTTAGAGGGCAGGGGTAATTCACCCCTCCACTTT.

This chain links TRBV19 with TRBJ1-1; no reliable D call. Germline CDR1 and CDR2: LNHDA and SQIVND (reference sequence). The CDR3 totals 15 residues. Between the trimmed V and J ends, which lost 4 bases and 0 bases, there was a span of 12 bases. Here the CDR3 reads CASSSSGAMNTEAFF. Here the CDR3 DNA reads TGTGCCAGTAGTAGCTCAGGTGCGATGAACACTGAAGCTTTCTTT.